The 8 T cell receptor beta chains below come from one sample, sequenced in a study of blood T cells in healthy people across ages. A sample-barcoded 5' primer and a J-beta primer mix were used in a second PCR of about 7 to 12 cycles. One entry per CDR3 protein, called by TCRdb with MiXCR from the 5' RACE reads. The repertoire includes hundreds of thousands of distinct CDR3 sequences, 58% of them detected once, and about 20% sits in the top ten. Specimen: blood. The source is a man aged 30-40 years in good health.

The V gene is TRBV20-1, the J gene TRBJ2-1; 12 nucleotides line up with TRBD2. Germline V lookup: CDR1 DFQATT, CDR2 SNEGSKA (reference sequence). The V segment lost 1 base and the J segment 6 bases; nucleotides outside the gene matches: 1. The CDR3 is 14 amino acids. The CDR3 DNA reads TGCAGTGCTAGAGGGACTAGCGGGGTCAATGAGCAGTTCTTC. Its protein product is CSARGTSGVNEQFF.

The CDR3 reads CAWTAGTSDTQYF. The CDR3 DNA sequence: TGTGCCTGGACCGCCGGGACTAGCGATACGCAGTATTTT. V usage is TRBV30 and J usage is TRBJ2-3, with 9 bases that match TRBD2. CDR1 is GTSNPN, CDR2 SVGIG, per germline (reference sequence). Trimming took 4 bases from V and 6 from J; bases not matched to a gene: 5. The length of the CDR3 is 13 residues.

The CDR3 loop is CASSRGRPKNIQYF. In DNA, the CDR3 is TGTGCCAGCAGTCGGGGGAGACCTAAAAACATTCAGTACTTC. The chain carries TRBV13 and TRBJ2-4; D may be TRBD2 (6 bases). The germline CDR1 and CDR2 sequences are PRHDT and FYEKMQ (reference sequence). V was shortened by 6 bases and J by 4 bases, with 13 bases between the two germline ends. CDR3 length: 14 amino acids.

This clonotype was seen only once. The V call is TRBV12-3 or TRBV12-4, the J call TRBJ2-6; D is perhaps TRBD1 (5 bases). This CDR3 contains 15 residues. Deletions cut 6 bases from V and 4 bases from J, with 13 bases between. CDR3 amino acids: CASREQEPGANVLTF. In DNA, the CDR3 is TGTGCCAGCAGGGAACAGGAGCCAGGGGCCAACGTCCTGACTTTC.

Concerning this clonotype: The junction shows a germline mismatch at one end, possibly a read error. V gene TRBV6-1 combines with J gene TRBJ2-3; TRBD2 matches 14 bases. The CDR3 is 15 residues long. From germline, CDR1 is MNHNS and CDR2 SASEGT. The CDR3 nucleotides read TGTGCCGGCAGACCGACTAGCGGGGGGGCAGATACGCAGTATTTT. It encodes CAGRPTSGGADTQYF.

This clonotype was counted a few times. The V call is TRBV4-3, the J call TRBJ2-7, with D possibly TRBD1 on 6 matching bases. Germline loops: CDR1 LGHNA, CDR2 YSLEER. The CDR3 consists of 15 residues. V gave up 0 bases and J gave up 3 bases, with 12 bases separating them. CDR3: CASSQDSGRGYEQYF. CDR3 in DNA: TGCGCCAGCAGCCAAGATTCCGGCAGGGGCTACGAGCAGTACTTC.

This clonotype was counted between two and nine times. The J gene is TRBJ2-7, the V gene TRBV28; 13 bases are a match to TRBD2. This CDR3 is built from 15 residues. CDR1 and CDR2 from the germline V gene are MDHEN and SYDVKM. Trimming took 5 bases from V and 3 from J; bases not matched to a gene: 4. DNA for the CDR3: TGTGCCAGCAGTCGCCGGACTAGCGGGAGCTACGAGCAGTACTTC. This gives the protein CASSRRTSGSYEQYF. Drawing the rest from reference TRBV28 and TRBJ2-7, the complete variable domain is DVKVTQSSRYLVKRTGEKVFLECVQDMDHENMFWYRQDPGLGLRLIYFSYDVKMKEKGDIPEGYSVSREKKERFSLILESASTNQTSMYLCASSRRTSGSYEQYFGPGTRLTVT.

This clonotype showed up just a few times. CDR3 sequence (DNA): TGCGCCAGCAGCTTGGCTGAGGACTTCACAGATACGCAGTATTTT. Its protein product is CASSLAEDFTDTQYF. The J gene is TRBJ2-3, the V gene TRBV5-1; D is perhaps TRBD2 (5 bases). V dropped 0 bases and J dropped 2 bases, with 10 bases sitting between them. Germline lookup yields CDR1 SGHRS and CDR2 YFSETQ. The CDR3 extends over 15 amino acids. Filled out from reference TRBV5-1 and TRBJ2-3, the complete variable domain reads KAGVTQTPRYLIKTRGQQVTLSCSPISGHRSVSWYQQTPGQGLQFLFEYFSETQRNKGNFPGRFSGRQFSNSRSEMNVSTLELGDSALYLCASSLAEDFTDTQYFGPGTRLTVL.